This T cell receptor beta chain was identified during a study of blood T cell repertoires in COVID-19. Sequencing was performed with immunoSEQ multiplex PCR; in TCRdb, only in-frame clones are kept and a portion is missing. The table includes fewer than 150,000 clones, less than 90% detected once. The sequenced sample consisted of PBMCs or T cells enriched from blood (not recorded which). This TCR derives from a man aged 25-45 years who had recovered from COVID-19.

CDR3 residues: CASSIGLAGISEQFF. The CDR3 nucleotides read TGTGCCAGTAGTATAGGGCTAGCCGGCATTTCTGAGCAGTTCTTC. This rearrangement joins TRBV19 to TRBJ2-1, with D perhaps TRBD2 (5 bases). The CDR3 loop spans 15 amino acids. Trimming pared 1 base from V and 9 bases from J, leaving 16 bases between. CDR1 and CDR2 from the germline V gene are LNHDA and SQIVND (reference sequence).